These T cell receptor beta chains were read from a single sample in a study of blood T cells in healthy people across ages. TCRdb recomputed calls from the 5' RACE reads with MiXCR, one row per CDR3 protein. Among about a million distinct CDR3 sequences listed, just over 50% were seen once. The sequenced sample consisted of blood. These receptors were obtained from a woman aged 55 to 70 in good health. Both conserved end residues are part of each CDR3. The D gene is left open where the match is weak. Rows may omit the clone size; those that give it use once, few, many or a size class.

J | D | size | V | CDR3 | DNA
TRBJ2-1 | - | - | TRBV3-1 | CASSPLSGSYNEQFF | TGTGCCAGCAGCCCCCTTTCCGGGTCCTACAATGAGCAGTTCTTC
TRBJ2-6 | - | - | TRBV5-1 | CASSLEGSSSGANVLTF | TGCGCCAGCAGCTTGGAGGGGTCGAGCTCTGGGGCCAACGTCCTGACTTTC
TRBJ2-7 | - | - | TRBV10-2 | CASSDRGAPSYEQYF | TGCGCCAGCAGTGATAGGGGGGCCCCCTCCTACGAGCAGTACTTC
TRBJ2-3 | - | - | TRBV20-1 | CSELETDTQYF | TGCAGTGAACTAGAGACAGATACGCAGTATTTT
TRBJ2-7 | - | - | TRBV2 | CASDPTGRVNEQYF | TGTGCCAGCGACCCCACGGGCAGGGTGAACGAGCAGTACTTC
TRBJ2-5 | - | - | TRBV27 | CASSNGLNLYQETQYF | TGTGCCAGCAGTAACGGACTGAACTTGTACCAAGAGACCCAGTACTTC
TRBJ2-1 | - | - | TRBV5-1 | CASSLVVGSLLNEQFF | TGCGCCAGCAGCTTGGTCGTCGGGTCGCTCCTCAATGAGCAGTTCTTC
TRBJ2-1 | TRBD2 | - | TRBV4-2 | CASSHSGTSGYNEQFF | TGTGCCAGCAGCCACTCCGGGACTAGCGGCTACAATGAGCAGTTCTTC
TRBJ2-7 | TRBD2 | - | TRBV6-1 | CASSEKATSGIYEQYF | TGTGCCAGCAGTGAAAAAGCGACTAGCGGGATTTACGAGCAGTACTTC
TRBJ2-5 | - | few | TRBV7-9 | CASSSTLDGYQETQYF | TGTGCCAGCAGCTCTACCCTAGACGGTTACCAAGAGACCCAGTACTTC
TRBJ2-7 | TRBD1 | once | TRBV6-2/TRBV6-3 | CASSYALRMDRAGEQYF | TGTGCCAGCAGTTACGCTCTTAGAATGGACAGGGCTGGCGAGCAGTACTTC
TRBJ2-4 | - | few | TRBV9 | CASSPSGRDLNIQYF | TGTGCCAGCAGCCCTAGTGGCAGGGATCTAAACATTCAGTACTTC
TRBJ2-5 | TRBD2 | - | TRBV11-2 | CASRSIAGRDNGQYF | TGTGCCAGCAGATCTATAGCGGGACGGGACAATGGGCAGTACTTC
TRBJ2-1 | - | - | TRBV20-1 | CSARDRTSPRDEQFF | TGCAGTGCTAGAGATCGGACATCACCTCGGGATGAGCAGTTCTTC
TRBJ2-5 | TRBD1 | - | TRBV5-1 | CASSSRTGVQETQYF | TGCGCCAGCAGCTCACGGACAGGAGTCCAAGAGACCCAGTACTTC
TRBJ2-1 | TRBD1 | - | TRBV5-1 | CASSLVGTDLFEEQFF | TGCGCCAGCAGCTTGGTCGGGACAGATCTTTTCGAAGAGCAGTTCTTC
TRBJ2-6 | - | - | TRBV5-1 | CASTRTNGANVLTF | TGCGCCAGCACCCGAACCAATGGGGCCAACGTCCTGACTTTC
TRBJ2-3 | TRBD1 | once | TRBV25-1 | CAGSGGTGADAHTQYF | TGTGCCGGCAGTGGGGGGACAGGGGCCGACGCACATACGCAGTATTTT
TRBJ2-6 | - | few | TRBV13 | CASSLREVVPRGANVLTF | TGTGCCAGCAGCTTGAGGGAGGTTGTACCGAGGGGGGCCAACGTCCTGACTTTC
TRBJ2-7 | - | - | TRBV27 | CASSLSADSTGIYEQYF | TGTGCCAGCAGTTTATCCGCGGACTCGACGGGGATTTACGAGCAGTACTTC
TRBJ2-7 | TRBD2 | few | TRBV4-1 | CASSQGREAGEQYF | TGCGCCAGCAGCCAAGGGCGGGAGGCGGGGGAGCAGTACTTC
TRBJ2-3 | TRBD2 | - | TRBV18 | CASFLPTSGMADTQYF | TGTGCCAGCTTCTTACCGACTAGCGGGATGGCAGATACGCAGTATTTT
TRBJ2-1 | TRBD2 | - | TRBV20-1 | CSASTGLADYNEQFF | TGCAGTGCCTCAACGGGACTAGCGGATTACAATGAGCAGTTCTTC
TRBJ2-7 | - | - | TRBV4-1 | CASSQVIVPAGVKHEQYF | TGCGCCAGCAGCCAAGTCATAGTCCCAGCGGGTGTTAAGCACGAGCAGTACTTC
TRBJ2-7 | - | - | TRBV20-1 | CSAREGPLHNYEQYF | TGCAGTGCTAGAGAAGGGCCCCTTCACAACTACGAGCAGTACTTC
TRBJ2-7 | - | - | TRBV5-1 | CASSLGLDPYEQYF | TGCGCCAGCAGCTTGGGACTAGACCCCTACGAGCAGTACTTC
TRBJ2-7 | TRBD1 | few | TRBV29-1 | CSVPGTGGPRAYEQYF | TGCAGCGTCCCTGGGACAGGGGGTCCTCGTGCCTACGAGCAGTACTTC
TRBJ1-5 | - | - | TRBV2 | CASSGGFINQPQHF | TGTGCCAGCAGTGGGGGTTTTATCAATCAGCCCCAGCATTTT
TRBJ2-6 | - | - | TRBV2 | CASSPLRATSGANVLTF | TGTGCCAGCAGTCCCCTCCGCGCAACCTCTGGGGCCAACGTCCTGACTTTC
TRBJ2-1 | - | - | TRBV24-1 | CATSEARGNEQFF | TGTGCCACCAGCGAAGCGCGGGGAAATGAGCAGTTCTTC
TRBJ2-7 | - | - | TRBV4-3 | CASSQESRGPQYF | TGCGCCAGCAGCCAAGAATCGCGTGGACCCCAGTACTTC